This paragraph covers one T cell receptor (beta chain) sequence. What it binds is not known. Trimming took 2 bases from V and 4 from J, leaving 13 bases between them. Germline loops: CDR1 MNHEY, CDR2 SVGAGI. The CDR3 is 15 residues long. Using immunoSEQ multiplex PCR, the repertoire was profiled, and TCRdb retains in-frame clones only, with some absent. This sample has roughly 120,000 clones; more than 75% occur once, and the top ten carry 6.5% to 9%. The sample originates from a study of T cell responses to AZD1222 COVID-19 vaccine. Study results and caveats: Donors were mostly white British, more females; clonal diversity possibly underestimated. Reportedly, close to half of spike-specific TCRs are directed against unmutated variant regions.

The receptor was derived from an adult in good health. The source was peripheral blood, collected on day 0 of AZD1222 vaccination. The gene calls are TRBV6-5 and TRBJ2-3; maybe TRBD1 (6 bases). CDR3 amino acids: CASSYQGMNADTQYF. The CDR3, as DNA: TGTGCCAGCAGTTACCAGGGGATGAACGCAGATACGCAGTATTTT.